Below, 10 T cell receptor beta chains from the same sample are listed, as sequenced in a study of cytomegalovirus exposure and HLA in healthy donors. 60 Vbeta and 13 Jbeta primers were used in PCR. Only in-frame clones appear in the TCRdb table, and some are missing; sequencing was by immunoSEQ multiplex PCR. The profile shows about 220,000 clones, roughly 83% of them singletons. The sample consisted of PBMCs. All receptors come from a boy younger than 10 in good health and CMV-seronegative.

This chain uses TRBV18 with TRBJ1-6, with no clear D. This CDR3 contains 19 residues. Per germline, CDR1 KGHSH and CDR2 LQKENI. Trimming pared 3 bases from V and 6 bases from J, leaving 24 bases between. The DNA of the CDR3 is TGTGCCAGCTCACCGGGTGGACTCGGGCTTCCTAGGAGTAATTCACCCCTCCACTTT. Protein sequence: CASSPGGLGLPRSNSPLHF.

The rearrangement joins TRBV15 to TRBJ2-2; D may be TRBD2 (6 bases). V gave up 1 base and J gave up 1 base, with 10 bases separating them. This CDR3 is 16 amino acids long. CDR1 and CDR2 from the germline V gene are LNHNV and YYDKDF (reference sequence). The DNA for the CDR3 is TGTGCCACCAGCAGAGCGACCGGGAGGAACACCGGGGAGCTGTTTTTT. This encodes CATSRATGRNTGELFF.

The chain couples TRBV29-1 to TRBJ2-1, with 7 bases aligning to TRBD2. The germline gives CDR1 SQVTM, CDR2 ANQGSEA. Losses at the gene ends were 6 bases for V and 2 bases for J; bases not matched to a gene: 4. This CDR3 spans 13 amino acids. CDR3 DNA: TGCAGCGTCAAGCGGGAAGCCTACAATGAGCAGTTCTTC. It translates to CSVKREAYNEQFF.

This chain joins TRBV15 and TRBJ1-1, with D perhaps matching TRBD1 (6 bases). Germline CDR1 is LNHNV and CDR2 is YYDKDF (reference sequence). The CDR3 has 15 amino acids. V lost 3 bases, J lost 7 bases, and 18 bases lay in between. Written as DNA, the CDR3 is TGTGCCACCAGCAGGGATAGAGGGGGAAGGGGTGAAGCTTTCTTT. It yields the protein CATSRDRGGRGEAFF. Together with reference TRBV15 and TRBJ1-1, the CDR3 gives the full variable domain: DAMVIQNPRYQVTQFGKPVTLSCSQTLNHNVMYWYQQKSSQAPKLLFHYYDKDFNNEADTPDNFQSRRPNTSFCFLDIRSPGLGDTAMYLCATSRDRGGRGEAFFGQGTRLTVV.

This clone was recorded once. The CDR3 is CASSMSRAKESPLHF. CDR3 nucleotides: TGTGCCAGTAGTATGTCCAGGGCTAAGGAATCACCCCTCCACTTT. The chain carries TRBV19 and TRBJ1-6, with a possible D match to TRBD1 (5 bases). Germline values: CDR1 LNHDA, CDR2 SQIVND (reference sequence). Trimming took 3 bases from V and 10 from J, leaving 16 bases between them. This CDR3 spans 15 amino acids.

The DNA for the CDR3 is TGTGCCAGCAGCTTAACTAGCGGGACCTCCTACAATGAGCAGTTCTTC. The encoded protein is CASSLTSGTSYNEQFF. The chain carries TRBV7-2 and TRBJ2-1; TRBD2 matches at 10 bases. The CDR3 runs to 16 residues. Germline V CDR1 and CDR2: SGHTA, FQGNSA. J gave up 0 bases and V 2 bases, and 1 base lay outside the gene matches.

CDR3 amino acids: CASGPGGSGQNTQYF. The DNA for the CDR3 is TGTGCTAGTGGGCCCGGGGGGAGTGGGCAGAATACGCAGTATTTT. The chain carries TRBV12-5 and TRBJ2-3; 7 bases are a match to TRBD2. Unmatched junction bases numbered 13, after V lost 6 bases and J lost 7 bases. This CDR3 has 15 amino acids. CDR1 and CDR2 (germline): LGHNT, FRNRAP.

The V call is TRBV9, the J call TRBJ2-3; TRBD2 matches 9 bases. The CDR3 has 16 amino acids. Germline V lookup: CDR1 SGDLS, CDR2 YYNGEE. The J segment lost 0 bases and the V segment lost 4 bases, leaving 6 bases of the junction unmatched. The CDR3 loop is CASSTRLAVSTDTQYF. Written as DNA, the CDR3 is TGTGCCAGCAGCACCAGACTAGCGGTTAGCACAGATACGCAGTATTTT.

This clone showed up just a few times. The chain joins TRBV6-6 to TRBJ2-2; 9 positions agree with TRBD1. The junction had 12 bases not matched to a gene; V was cut back by 6 bases and J by 7 bases. The CDR3 is made up of 16 amino acids. CDR1 and CDR2 (germline): MNHNY, SVGAGI (reference sequence). The CDR3 DNA follows: TGTGCCAGCAGCCCACCGGGACAGGGTACAGGCGGGGAGCTGTTTTTT. Translating gives CASSPPGQGTGGELFF.

This rearrangement joins TRBV12-5 to TRBJ1-2; maybe TRBD1 (6 bases). V was pared by 5 bases and J by 3 bases, with 19 bases between. The CDR3 runs 16 residues. Germline V gene data show CDR1 as LGHNT and CDR2 as FRNRAP. CDR3 sequence: CASGLLGGGRHYGYTF. CDR3 DNA: TGTGCTAGTGGTCTCCTGGGGGGGGGCAGGCACTATGGCTACACCTTC.